At least ten counts were recorded for the clone carrying this TCR beta chain. Its antigen remains unknown. The sample is drawn from a study of T cell repertoires in cytomegalovirus infection. Looking at the study overall: Based on public TCR beta signatures, there were indications of CMV infection and of a matching HLA type.

One entry per CDR3 protein results from TCRdb running MiXCR on the reads. The data show roughly 720,000 distinct CDR3 sequences, with less than 40% seen just once and around 2.8% held by the top ten. Study outcomes and limitations: CMV-specific TCR beta clonotypes restricted by HLA-C were the ones dominating the ex vivo response. Individuals carrying CMV plus the relevant HLA were identified by cumulative frequency of public TCR beta families.

The CDR3 loop spans 15 amino acids. Germline V CDR1 and CDR2: SGHVS, FNYEAQ. V was trimmed by 0 bases and J by 7 bases, leaving 12 bases between them. Sequenced material: PBMCs. The rearrangement links TRBV7-6 to TRBJ1-4; D is perhaps TRBD1 (6 bases). The receptor comes from a human donor in good health (CMV status not recorded). Some clones in this sample may be carry-over from other donors' samples. The chain's CDR3 is CASSLAGGGIEKLFF. The CDR3 bases are TGTGCCAGCAGCTTAGCTGGGGGGGGCATTGAAAAACTGTTTTTT.